This T cell receptor beta chain was profiled in a study of regulatory T cells in long-lasting Graves disease. The time point: newly diagnosed GD, antithyroid drugs for less than 3 months. TCR sequences were obtained from RNA taken from PBMCs. A note on this clonotype: A read error may produce the germline difference seen at one junction end.

iRepertoire HTBI primers and Arm-PCR of CDR3 regions built TCR beta libraries. TCRdb fed the multiplex PCR reads into MiXCR, producing one record per CDR3 protein. The sample consists of more than 350,000 distinct CDR3 sequences, under 15% of them appearing once. Germline values: CDR1 MRHNA, CDR2 SNTAGT. The CDR3 is made up of 15 amino acids. This same sample was also part of a study on T cells in Graves' hyperthyroidism and ophthalmopathy. That work adds: Clinical symptoms, serum thyroxine and TRAb, thyroid ultrasound and orbital computed tomography together formed the diagnostic basis. Within blood appeared most thyroid clonotypes that had expanded above 0.001.

The clonotype comes from a woman younger than 45 with Graves disease. V and J are TRBV6-4 and TRBJ1-5; D is unresolved. Sequencing was performed on peripheral blood mononuclear cells (PBMCs), taken at new diagnosis, from a patient treated with antithyroid drugs. The CDR3 DNA reads as TGTGCCAGCAGTTACTCATATGACCTTCCGGAGCCCCAGCATTTT. Its protein is CASSYSYDLPEPQHF.